This TCR beta chain was recorded in a study of cytomegalovirus exposure and HLA in healthy donors. For the study at large: T cells numbering approximately 170 million yielded around 120 million unique TCR beta sequences in an earlier analysis. The study placed 70% to 85% of its approximately 430 genotyped donors in the Caucasian-associated ancestry cluster. Notes on the study in general: Analysis was performed later, and it showed HLA-associated TCR beta chains to be more clonally expanded than equally common others. A prior analysis recorded that most TCR beta V segments were productive about 87% or about 30% of the time.

Both 60 Vbeta primers and 13 Jbeta primers went into the PCR. The data were produced by immunoSEQ multiplex PCR, yet TCRdb's version contains in-frame clones alone and is incomplete. The table records some 95,000 clones, about 77% of them present only once. The V end was cut by 3 bases, the J end by 3 bases, with 5 bases between. Germline CDR1 reads SGHTA; CDR2 reads FQGNSA. The CDR3 is made up of 12 amino acids. About this clone: Its antigen remains unknown.

The TCR comes from a woman aged 40 to 50 in good health and CMV-seronegative. V gene TRBV7-2 combines with J gene TRBJ1-2; D gene ambiguous. Sequenced input: PBMCs. The CDR3 nucleotides are TGTGCCAGCAGCTTCGGAGACTATGGCTACACCTTC. Its protein is CASSFGDYGYTF.